This TCR beta chain was captured by sequencing in a study of blood T cell repertoires in COVID-19. Study background: In each case, the material was cDNA or gDNA derived from T cells, B-cell-depleted T cells, or PBMCs.

This CDR3 is 14 amino acids long. Germline-derived CDR1 and CDR2 are MNHEY and SVGAGI. Germline trimming cut 0 bases from V and 6 bases from J; bases unmatched to any gene: 1. In the authors' workflow: Reference gene primer amplification gave estimated nucleated cell counts. The table came from immunoSEQ multiplex PCR; TCRdb's copy has only in-frame clones and leaves some out. The V and J calls and clone size are taken from that table; D and trimming were inferred from the DNA. In the table there are some 130,000 clones, almost 70% of which are singletons. The receptor's source is a woman aged 70-85 years with acute or convalescent COVID-19. J is TRBJ1-3 and V is TRBV6-5; 8 bases line up with TRBD1. The material sequenced was peripheral blood. The CDR3 loop is CASSYSDRANTIYF. The CDR3 nucleotides are TGTGCCAGCAGTTACTCGGACAGGGCAAACACCATATATTTT.